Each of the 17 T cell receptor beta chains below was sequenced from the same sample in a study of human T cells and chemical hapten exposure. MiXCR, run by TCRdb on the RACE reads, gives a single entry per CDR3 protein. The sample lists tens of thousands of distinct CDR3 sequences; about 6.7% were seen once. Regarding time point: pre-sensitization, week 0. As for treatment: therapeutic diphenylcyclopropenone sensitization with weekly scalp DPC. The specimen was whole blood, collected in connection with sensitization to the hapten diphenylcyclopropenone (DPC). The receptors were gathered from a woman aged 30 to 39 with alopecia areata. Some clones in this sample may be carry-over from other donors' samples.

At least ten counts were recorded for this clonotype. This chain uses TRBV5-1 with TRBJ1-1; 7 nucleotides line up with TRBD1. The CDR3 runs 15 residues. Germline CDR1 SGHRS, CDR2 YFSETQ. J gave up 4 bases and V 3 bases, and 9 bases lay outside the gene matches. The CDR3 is CASSWEDRVGTEAFF. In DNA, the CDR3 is TGCGCCAGCAGCTGGGAAGACAGGGTCGGCACTGAAGCTTTCTTT.

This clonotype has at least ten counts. CDR3 DNA: TGTGCCAGCACCGAGGCAGGGTTGGGCACCGGGGAGCTGTTTTTT. It specifies CASTEAGLGTGELFF. This sequence joins TRBV6-1 and TRBJ2-2; TRBD1 might be the D (5 bases). V dropped 7 bases and J dropped 4 bases, with 16 bases sitting between them. The V gene's germline CDR1 is MNHNS and CDR2 SASEGT. The CDR3 spans 15 residues.

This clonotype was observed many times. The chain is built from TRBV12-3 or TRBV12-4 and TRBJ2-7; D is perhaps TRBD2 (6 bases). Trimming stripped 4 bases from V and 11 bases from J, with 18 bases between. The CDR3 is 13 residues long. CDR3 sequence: CASSYLGGSGEYF. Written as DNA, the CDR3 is TGTGCCAGCAGTTACCTCGGGGGATCGGGCGAGTACTTC.

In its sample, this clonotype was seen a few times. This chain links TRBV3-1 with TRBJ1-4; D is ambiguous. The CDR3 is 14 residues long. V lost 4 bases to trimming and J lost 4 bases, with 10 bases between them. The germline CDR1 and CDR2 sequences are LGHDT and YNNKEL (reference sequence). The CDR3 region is CASSLTALNEKLFF. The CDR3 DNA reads TGTGCCAGCAGCCTGACCGCTCTTAATGAAAAACTGTTTTTT.

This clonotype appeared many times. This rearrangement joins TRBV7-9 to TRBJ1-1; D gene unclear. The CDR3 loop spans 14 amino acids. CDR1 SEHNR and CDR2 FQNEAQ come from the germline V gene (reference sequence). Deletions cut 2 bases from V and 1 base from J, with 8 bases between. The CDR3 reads CASSLSQRNTEAFF. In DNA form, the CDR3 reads TGTGCCAGCAGCTTAAGCCAGAGGAACACTGAAGCTTTCTTT.

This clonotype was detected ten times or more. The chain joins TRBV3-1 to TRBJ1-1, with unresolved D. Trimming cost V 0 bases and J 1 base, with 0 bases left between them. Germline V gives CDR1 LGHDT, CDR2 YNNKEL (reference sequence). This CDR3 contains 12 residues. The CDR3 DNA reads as TGTGCCAGCAGCCAAGAGAACACTGAAGCTTTCTTT. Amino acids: CASSQENTEAFF.

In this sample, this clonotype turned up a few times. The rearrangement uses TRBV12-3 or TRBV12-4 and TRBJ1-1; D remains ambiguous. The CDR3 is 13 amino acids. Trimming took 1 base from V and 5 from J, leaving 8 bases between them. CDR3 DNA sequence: TGTGCCAGCAGTTTAGGTTCGGGAACTGAAGCTTTCTTT. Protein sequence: CASSLGSGTEAFF.

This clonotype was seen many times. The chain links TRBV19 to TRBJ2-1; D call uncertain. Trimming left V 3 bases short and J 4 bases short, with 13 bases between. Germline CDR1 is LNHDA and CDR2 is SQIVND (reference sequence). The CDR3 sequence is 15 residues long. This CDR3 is CASSITTELYNEQFF. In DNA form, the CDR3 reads TGTGCCAGTAGTATCACGACGGAGCTTTACAATGAGCAGTTCTTC.

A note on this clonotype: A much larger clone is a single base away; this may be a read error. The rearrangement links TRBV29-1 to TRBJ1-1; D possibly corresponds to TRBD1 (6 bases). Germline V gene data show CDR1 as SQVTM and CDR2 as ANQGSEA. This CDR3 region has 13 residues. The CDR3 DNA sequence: TGCAGCGCCAGGGGACAAGACAACACTGTAGCTTTCTTT. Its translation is CSARGQDNTVAFF.

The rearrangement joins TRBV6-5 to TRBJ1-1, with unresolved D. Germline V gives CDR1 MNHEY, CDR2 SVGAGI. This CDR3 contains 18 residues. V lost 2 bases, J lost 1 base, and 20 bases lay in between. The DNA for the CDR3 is TGTGCCAGCAGTTACCGAAAGGGAGGGAGAATGGCGAACACTGAAGCTTTCTTT. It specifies CASSYRKGGRMANTEAFF.

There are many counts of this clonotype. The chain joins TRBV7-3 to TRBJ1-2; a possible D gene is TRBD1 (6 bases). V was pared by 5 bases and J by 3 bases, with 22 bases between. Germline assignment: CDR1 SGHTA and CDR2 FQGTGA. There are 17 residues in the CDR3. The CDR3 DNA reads TGTGCCAGCAGCCCCGGGCCAGGGCGGGGGGCGGACTATGGCTACACCTTC. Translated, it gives CASSPGPGRGADYGYTF.

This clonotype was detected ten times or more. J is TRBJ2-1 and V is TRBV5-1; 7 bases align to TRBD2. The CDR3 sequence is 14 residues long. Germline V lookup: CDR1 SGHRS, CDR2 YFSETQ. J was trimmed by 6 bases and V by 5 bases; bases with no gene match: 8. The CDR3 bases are TGCGCCAGCAGTAACACGGGGGGTCCCAATGAGCAGTTCTTC. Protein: CASSNTGGPNEQFF. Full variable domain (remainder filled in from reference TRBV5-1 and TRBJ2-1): KAGVTQTPRYLIKTRGQQVTLSCSPISGHRSVSWYQQTPGQGLQFLFEYFSETQRNKGNFPGRFSGRQFSNSRSEMNVSTLELGDSALYLCASSNTGGPNEQFFGPGTRLTVL.

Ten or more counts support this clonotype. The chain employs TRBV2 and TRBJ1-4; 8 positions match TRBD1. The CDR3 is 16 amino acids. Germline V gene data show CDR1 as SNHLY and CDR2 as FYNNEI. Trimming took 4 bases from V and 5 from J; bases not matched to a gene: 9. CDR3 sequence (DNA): TGTGCCAGCAGTGCGAAAGTCCGGGACAGGAATGAAAAACTGTTTTTT. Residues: CASSAKVRDRNEKLFF.

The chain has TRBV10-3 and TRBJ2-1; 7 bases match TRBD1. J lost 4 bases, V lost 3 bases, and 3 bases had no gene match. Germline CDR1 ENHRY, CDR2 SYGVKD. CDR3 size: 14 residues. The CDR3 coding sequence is TGTGCCATCAGTGACGGACAGGTGTACAATGAGCAGTTCTTC. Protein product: CAISDGQVYNEQFF.

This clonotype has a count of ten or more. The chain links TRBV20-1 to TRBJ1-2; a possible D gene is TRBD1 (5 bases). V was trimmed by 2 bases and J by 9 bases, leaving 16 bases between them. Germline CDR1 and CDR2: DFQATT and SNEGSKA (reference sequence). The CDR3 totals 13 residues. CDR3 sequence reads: CSARLVTQGSYTF. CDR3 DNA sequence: TGCAGTGCTAGATTGGTTACCCAGGGTAGCTACACCTTC.

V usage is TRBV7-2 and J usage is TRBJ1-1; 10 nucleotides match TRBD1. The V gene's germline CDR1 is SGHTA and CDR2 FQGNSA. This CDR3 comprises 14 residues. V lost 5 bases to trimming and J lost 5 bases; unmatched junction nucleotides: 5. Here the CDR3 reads CASSVDRGQTEAFF. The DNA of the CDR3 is TGTGCCAGCAGCGTAGACAGGGGGCAAACTGAAGCTTTCTTT.

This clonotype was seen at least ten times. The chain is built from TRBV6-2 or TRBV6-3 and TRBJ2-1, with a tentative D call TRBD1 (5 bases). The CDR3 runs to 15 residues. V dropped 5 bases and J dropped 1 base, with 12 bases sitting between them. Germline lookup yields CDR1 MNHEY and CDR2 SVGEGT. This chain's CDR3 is CASSPQAGSYNEQFF. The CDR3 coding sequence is TGTGCCAGCAGTCCCCAGGCAGGGTCCTACAATGAGCAGTTCTTC.